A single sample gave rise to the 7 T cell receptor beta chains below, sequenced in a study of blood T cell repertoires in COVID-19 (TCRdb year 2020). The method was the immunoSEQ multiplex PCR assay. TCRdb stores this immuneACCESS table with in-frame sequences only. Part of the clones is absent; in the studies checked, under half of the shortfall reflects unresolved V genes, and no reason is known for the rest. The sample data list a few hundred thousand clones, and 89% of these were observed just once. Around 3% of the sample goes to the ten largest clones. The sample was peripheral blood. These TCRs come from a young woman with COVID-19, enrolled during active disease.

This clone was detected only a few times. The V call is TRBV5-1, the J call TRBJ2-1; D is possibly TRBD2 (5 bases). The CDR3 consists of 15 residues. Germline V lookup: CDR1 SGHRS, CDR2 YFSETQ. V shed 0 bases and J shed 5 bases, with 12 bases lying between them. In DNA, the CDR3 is TGCGCCAGCAGCTTGGAGGGTAGCGCCGACAATGAGCAGTTCTTC. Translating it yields CASSLEGSADNEQFF.

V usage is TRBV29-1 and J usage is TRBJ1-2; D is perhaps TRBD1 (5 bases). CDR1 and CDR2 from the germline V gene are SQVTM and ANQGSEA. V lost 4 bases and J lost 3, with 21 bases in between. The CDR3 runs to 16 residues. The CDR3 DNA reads TGCAGCGTTGCTCGGTGGGGGAGGGGAACCGACTATGGCTACACCTTC. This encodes CSVARWGRGTDYGYTF.

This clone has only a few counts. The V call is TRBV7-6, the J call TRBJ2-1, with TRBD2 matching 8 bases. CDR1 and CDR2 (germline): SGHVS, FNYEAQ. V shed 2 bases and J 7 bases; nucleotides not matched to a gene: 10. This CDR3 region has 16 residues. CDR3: CASSLRRSGLGNEQFF. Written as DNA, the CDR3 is TGTGCCAGCAGCTTACGGCGATCGGGACTAGGTAATGAGCAGTTCTTC.

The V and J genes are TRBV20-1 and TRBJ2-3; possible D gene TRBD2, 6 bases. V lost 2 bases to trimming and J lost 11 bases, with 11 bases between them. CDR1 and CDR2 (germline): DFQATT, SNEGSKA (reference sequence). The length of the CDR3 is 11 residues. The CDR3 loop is CSARKTAGQYF. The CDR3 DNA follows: TGCAGTGCTAGAAAGACAGCGGGGCAGTATTTT.

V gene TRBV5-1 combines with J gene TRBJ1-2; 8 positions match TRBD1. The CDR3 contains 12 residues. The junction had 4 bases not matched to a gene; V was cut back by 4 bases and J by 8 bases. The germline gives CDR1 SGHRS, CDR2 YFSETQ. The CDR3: CASSMTGEGYTF. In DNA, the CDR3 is TGCGCCAGCAGCATGACAGGGGAGGGCTACACCTTC.

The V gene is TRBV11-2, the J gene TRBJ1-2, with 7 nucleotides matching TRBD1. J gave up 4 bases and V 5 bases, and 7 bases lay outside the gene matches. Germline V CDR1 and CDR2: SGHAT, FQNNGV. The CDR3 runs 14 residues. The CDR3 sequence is CASSPGTGAYGYTF. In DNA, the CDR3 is TGTGCCAGCAGCCCAGGCACAGGGGCCTATGGCTACACCTTC. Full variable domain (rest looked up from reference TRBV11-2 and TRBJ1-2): EAGVAQSPRYKIIEKRQSVAFWCNPISGHATLYWYQQILGQGPKLLIQFQNNGVVDDSQLPKDRFSAERLKGVDSTLKIQPAKLEDSAVYLCASSPGTGAYGYTFGSGTRLTVV.

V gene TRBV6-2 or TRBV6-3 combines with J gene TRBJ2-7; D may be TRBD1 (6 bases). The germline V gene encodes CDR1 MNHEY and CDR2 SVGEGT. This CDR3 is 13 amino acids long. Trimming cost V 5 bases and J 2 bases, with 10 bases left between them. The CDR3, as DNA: TGTGCCAGCAGTACGGACAGAACCTACGAGCAGTACGTC. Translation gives CASSTDRTYEQYV.